This T cell receptor (beta chain) emerged from a study of cytomegalovirus exposure and HLA in healthy donors. Study-wide points: Sequences of the TCR beta chain were said to predict the HLA-A and HLA-B alleles of most subjects accurately.

This CDR3 is 14 amino acids long. CDR1 is SGHRS, CDR2 YFSETQ, per germline. The germline V and J ends were trimmed by 0 bases and 0 bases, with 6 bases remaining between them. This clone was detected once. Its antigen is not identified. Other nucleotide sequences in the sample specify the same CDR3. The primer mix had 60 Vbeta and 13 Jbeta primers. Sequencing was performed with immunoSEQ multiplex PCR; in TCRdb, only in-frame clones are kept and a portion is missing. The data show 200,000 to 250,000 clones, with about 80% seen just once and roughly 2.5% held by the top ten. This receptor was identified in a woman in her sixties in good health and CMV-seropositive. Specimen: PBMCs. This sequence joins TRBV5-1 and TRBJ1-1; D ambiguous. Here the CDR3 DNA reads TGCGCCAGCAGCTTGGGTCAGATGAACACTGAAGCTTTCTTT. It is translated as CASSLGQMNTEAFF.